These 28 T cell receptor beta chains came from one sample sequenced in a study of blood T cell repertoires in COVID-19. Produced via immunoSEQ multiplex PCR; TCRdb's table is partial and in-frame only. The sample lists 200,000 to 300,000 clones, 84% occurring once. The sample taken for sequencing was peripheral blood. The receptors were gathered from a woman aged 40-49 years who had recovered from COVID-19.

The V gene is TRBV12-5, the J gene TRBJ2-5; D call uncertain. Germline values: CDR1 LGHNT, CDR2 FRNRAP. CDR3 length: 12 residues. V dropped 5 bases and J dropped 4 bases, with 8 bases sitting between them. The CDR3 is CASGPGPETQYF. CDR3 in DNA: TGTGCTAGTGGTCCGGGTCCAGAGACCCAGTACTTC.

The V gene is TRBV10-2, the J gene TRBJ2-2; D is unclear. From germline, CDR1 is WSHSY and CDR2 SAAADI. V gave up 6 bases and J gave up 5 bases, with 16 bases separating them. The CDR3 consists of 15 residues. The CDR3 sequence: CASSTLLVSTGELFF. Written as DNA, the CDR3 is TGCGCCAGCAGCACGCTCCTAGTTTCGACCGGGGAGCTGTTTTTT.

The chain is built from TRBV27 and TRBJ2-2, with TRBD2 identical over 7 bases. The CDR3 is made up of 17 amino acids. With 1 base clipped from V and 7 bases from J, the junction kept 12 bases outside the gene matches. The V gene's germline CDR1 is MNHEY and CDR2 SMNVEV (reference sequence). The CDR3 region has the DNA TGTGCCAGCAGTTTATTAGGCCGGGGGGTCGGAGACGGGGAGCTGTTTTTT. It codes for CASSLLGRGVGDGELFF.

The chain joins TRBV3-1 (or the pseudogene TRBV3-2) to TRBJ1-3, with a tentative D call TRBD1 (5 bases). In germline, CDR1 is LGHDT, CDR2 YNNKEL (reference sequence). This CDR3 has 19 residues. Trimming left V 0 bases short and J 6 bases short, with 24 bases between. The CDR3 is CASSQDSGQGRAHLNTIYF. The CDR3 DNA reads as TGTGCCAGCAGCCAAGATAGCGGCCAGGGTCGAGCCCATTTAAACACCATATATTTT.

The V and J genes are TRBV29-1 and TRBJ2-5; D may be TRBD2 (5 bases). The germline CDR1 and CDR2 sequences are SQVTM and ANQGSEA. Deletions cut 0 bases from V and 2 bases from J, with 10 bases between. The CDR3 has 14 residues. The CDR3 reads CSVEDRLNQETQYF. CDR3 in DNA: TGCAGCGTTGAAGATAGACTAAATCAAGAGACCCAGTACTTC.

The V and J genes are TRBV6-5 and TRBJ1-5; a possible D gene is TRBD1 (5 bases). Trimming left V 2 bases short and J 0 bases short, with 8 bases between. In germline, CDR1 is MNHEY, CDR2 SVGAGI. This CDR3 comprises 15 residues. The CDR3 reads CASSYQGNSNQPQHF. The CDR3 DNA reads TGTGCCAGCAGTTACCAGGGTAATAGCAATCAGCCCCAGCATTTT.

V and J are TRBV29-1 and TRBJ1-2, with D possibly matching TRBD1 (5 bases). The V gene lost 6 bases and the J gene lost 6 bases, with 23 bases spanning the gap. Germline assignment: CDR1 SQVTM and CDR2 ANQGSEA. The CDR3 runs to 15 residues. CDR3 protein: CSVQQTGSGFHGYTF. The CDR3 nucleotides are TGCAGCGTACAACAAACAGGTTCTGGTTTCCATGGCTACACCTTC.

The genes are TRBV9 and TRBJ2-7, with 9 bases that match TRBD1. Germline CDR1 reads SGDLS; CDR2 reads YYNGEE. The CDR3 has 15 residues. V dropped 4 bases and J dropped 3; count of bases not matched to a gene: 8. The CDR3 DNA reads as TGTGCCAGCAGCATCTGCCGGGACAGGGTCTACGAGCAGTACTTC. Translated: CASSICRDRVYEQYF.

This clone was found a few times. The chain combines TRBV7-9 with TRBJ1-6, with a possible D match to TRBD1 (6 bases). The CDR3 loop spans 17 amino acids. Germline V gives CDR1 SEHNR, CDR2 FQNEAQ (reference sequence). Deletions cut 4 bases from V and 9 bases from J, with 22 bases between. The CDR3 region is CASSSRGDYRALSPLHF. CDR3 sequence (DNA): TGTGCCAGCAGCTCTCGGGGCGACTACAGGGCCCTTTCACCCCTCCACTTT.

The chain carries TRBV13 and TRBJ2-2; 7 bases fit TRBD2. The V and J ends lost 2 bases and 1 base, in that order; junction bases with no gene match: 7. There are 17 residues in the CDR3. Germline values: CDR1 PRHDT, CDR2 FYEKMQ (reference sequence). CDR3 amino acids: CASSLRGGEWNTGELFF. The CDR3 DNA is TGTGCCAGCAGCTTAAGGGGAGGGGAATGGAACACCGGGGAGCTGTTTTTT. Together with reference TRBV13 and TRBJ2-2, the CDR3 gives the full variable domain: AAGVIQSPRHLIKEKRETATLKCYPIPRHDTVYWYQQGPGQDPQFLISFYEKMQSDKGSIPDRFSAQQFSDYHSELNMSSLELGDSALYFCASSLRGGEWNTGELFFGEGSRLTVL.

The rearrangement links TRBV5-6 to TRBJ2-7; D is undetermined. The V and J ends lost 4 bases and 7 bases respectively, with 12 bases between them. Germline V CDR1 and CDR2: SGHDT, YYEEEE. CDR3 size: 12 residues. CDR3 sequence: CASSKRLLEQYF. CDR3 in DNA: TGTGCCAGCAGCAAGCGATTGCTGGAGCAGTACTTC. The full variable domain, completed using reference TRBV5-6 and TRBJ2-7, is DAGVTQSPTHLIKTRGQQVTLRCSPKSGHDTVSWYQQALGQGPQFIFQYYEEEERQRGNFPDRFSGHQFPNYSSELNVNALLLGDSALYLCASSKRLLEQYFGPGTRLTVT.

This chain uses TRBV23-1 with TRBJ1-5; TRBD1 agrees at 10 bases. TRBV23-1 is treated as an ORF (open reading frame) with a function not yet certain. V lost 8 bases, J lost 0 bases, and 13 bases stayed unmatched. The CDR3 has 18 residues. The CDR3 DNA is TGCGCCAGCCATGACCGGACAGGGGGAAACTATAGCAATCAGCCCCAGCATTTT. It translates to CASHDRTGGNYSNQPQHF.

The CDR3 sequence: CASRRGTNEKLFF. The DNA for the CDR3 is TGTGCCAGCAGAAGGGGGACTAATGAAAAACTGTTTTTT. The V gene is TRBV2, the J gene TRBJ1-4; perhaps TRBD1 as D (6 bases). Trimming took off 6 bases at V and 2 bases at J, with 7 bases between the two ends. Germline CDR1 reads SNHLY; CDR2 reads FYNNEI. This CDR3 contains 13 residues.

This clone came up once. The V gene is TRBV29-1, the J gene TRBJ1-4; 8 bases align to TRBD1. Germline CDR1 and CDR2: SQVTM and ANQGSEA. Trimming removed 2 bases from V and 8 bases from J; junction bases left unmatched: 7. This CDR3 is built from 14 residues. The CDR3 sequence: CSVEILQGDEKLFF. The CDR3, as DNA: TGCAGCGTTGAAATTCTACAGGGGGACGAAAAACTGTTTTTT.

V is TRBV29-1 and J is TRBJ2-3; 9 nucleotides match TRBD2. CDR3 length equals 15 residues. J was trimmed by 6 bases and V by 5 bases; bases with no gene match: 12. The germline CDR1 and CDR2 sequences are SQVTM and ANQGSEA. The chain's CDR3 is CSVSMGGGAFDTQYF. CDR3 bases: TGCAGCGTTAGTATGGGCGGGGGGGCCTTTGATACGCAGTATTTT.

The count of this clone is one. CDR3 nucleotides: TGTGCCAGCAGCCAAACGCGACAGGGGTACGAGCAGTACTTC. It yields the protein CASSQTRQGYEQYF. V usage is TRBV3-1 (or the pseudogene TRBV3-2) and J usage is TRBJ2-7; 8 bases fit TRBD1. CDR1 is LGHDT, CDR2 YNNKEL, per germline (reference sequence). CDR3 length: 14 amino acids. V trimming: 2 bases; J trimming: 4 bases; junction bases outside the gene matches: 4.

The chain employs TRBV6-5 and TRBJ2-1; D is perhaps TRBD1 (5 bases). The CDR3 has 15 residues. Germline CDR1 MNHEY, CDR2 SVGAGI. V dropped 0 bases and J dropped 4 bases, with 10 bases sitting between them. The CDR3 nucleotides read TGTGCCAGCAGTTACTCGGGCACAGGATACAATGAGCAGTTCTTC. Amino acid sequence: CASSYSGTGYNEQFF.

This sequence joins TRBV5-4 and TRBJ2-1; 8 bases fit TRBD1. Germline CDR1 SGHNT, CDR2 YYREEE (reference sequence). V lost 4 bases and J lost 6; bases outside the gene matches: 3. The CDR3 is 13 residues long. The CDR3 DNA reads TGTGCCAGCAGCGGCGACAGGGGCAATGAGCAGTTCTTC. Amino acid sequence: CASSGDRGNEQFF.

V is TRBV18 and J is TRBJ1-6; D gene unclear. Deletions cut 2 bases from V and 9 bases from J, with 14 bases between. Germline V CDR1 and CDR2: KGHSH, LQKENI. The CDR3 is 15 amino acids. The CDR3 here is CASSPSGLAGSPLHF. The CDR3 DNA sequence: TGTGCCAGCTCACCAAGCGGTCTAGCGGGTTCACCCCTCCACTTT.

The chain has TRBV6-1 and TRBJ2-3; no clear D. V was trimmed by 3 bases and J by 2 bases, leaving 12 bases between them. CDR1 and CDR2 from the germline V gene are MNHNS and SASEGT. This CDR3 is 15 amino acids long. The CDR3 nucleotides are TGTGCCAGCAGTGATATGATGGCGGCCACAGATACGCAGTATTTT. It translates to CASSDMMAATDTQYF.

Here the CDR3 reads CASRDRGTYEQYF. The DNA of the CDR3 is TGTGCCAGCAGGGACAGGGGGACCTACGAGCAGTACTTC. J is TRBJ2-7 and V is TRBV5-4, with 10 bases that match TRBD1. Germline V gene lookup returns CDR1 SGHNT and CDR2 YYREEE (reference sequence). This CDR3 has 13 residues. With V trimmed by 5 bases and J by 2 bases, 1 base remained unmatched.

The chain uses TRBV24-1 and TRBJ1-4; maybe TRBD1 (5 bases). V was cut by 3 bases and J by 7 bases, with 17 bases left in between. Germline CDR1 and CDR2: KGHDR and SFDVKD. The CDR3 length is 16 residues. The CDR3 bases are TGTGCCACCAGTGATCCTCGGAGGGACGGTGGTGAAAAACTGTTTTTT. Encoded protein: CATSDPRRDGGEKLFF.

CDR3 nucleotide sequence: TGTGCCAGCAGCTTAGGGTCGGGGACTGATAATCAGCCCCAGCATTTT. Translation gives CASSLGSGTDNQPQHF. This chain joins TRBV7-9 and TRBJ1-5; tentative D call: TRBD1 (5 bases). Trimming cost V 1 base and J 4 bases, with 14 bases left between them. The germline gives CDR1 SEHNR, CDR2 FQNEAQ (reference sequence). This CDR3 contains 16 residues.

V gene TRBV11-1 combines with J gene TRBJ2-2; D perhaps matches TRBD2 (5 bases). Germline assignment: CDR1 SGHAT and CDR2 FQDESV (reference sequence). The CDR3 length is 16 residues. Trimming left V 3 bases short and J 0 bases short, with 11 bases between. The CDR3 DNA is TGTGCCAGCAGCTTGGTCGCGGGCGCGAACACCGGGGAGCTGTTTTTT. Its protein is CASSLVAGANTGELFF.

The J gene is TRBJ2-1, the V gene TRBV28; 13 bases match TRBD2. V dropped 7 bases and J dropped 0; count of bases not matched to a gene: 9. The CDR3 is 18 residues long. Germline lookup yields CDR1 MDHEN and CDR2 SYDVKM. CDR3 DNA sequence: TGTGCCAGCACACGCCAGACTAGCGGGGGGAACTCCTACAATGAGCAGTTCTTC. Encoded protein: CASTRQTSGGNSYNEQFF.

This clone was seen once. The chain combines TRBV7-8 with TRBJ1-6; TRBD1 agrees at 7 bases. The CDR3 sequence is 15 residues long. Germline CDR1 and CDR2: SGHVS and FQNEAQ. The junction had 6 bases not matched to a gene; V was cut back by 0 bases and J by 10 bases. The CDR3 here is CASSLAGQGQSPLHF. The CDR3 DNA reads TGTGCCAGCAGCTTAGCCGGGCAGGGACAGTCACCCCTCCACTTT.

This sequence joins TRBV10-1 and TRBJ2-3, with 8 nucleotides matching TRBD1. This CDR3 has 17 residues. Germline-derived CDR1 and CDR2 are WNHNN and SYGVQD (reference sequence). The V segment lost 4 bases and the J segment 2 bases; nucleotides outside the gene matches: 11. The DNA for the CDR3 is TGCGCCAGCAGTGGCCCCCAAGGACAGGGAAACACAGATACGCAGTATTTT. It translates to CASSGPQGQGNTDTQYF.

This clone was seen only once. The chain uses TRBV10-3 and TRBJ1-1; D is uncertain. Germline V gene sequence: CDR1 ENHRY, CDR2 SYGVKD. The V and J ends lost 0 bases and 4 bases respectively, with 6 bases between them. The CDR3 runs to 13 residues. CDR3 in amino acids: CAISESTSTEAFF. The CDR3 DNA reads TGTGCCATCAGTGAGTCCACCAGCACTGAAGCTTTCTTT.